The clone carrying this TCR beta chain has more than one count but fewer than ten. The target antigen is unknown. After roughly 9 days in culture, the CD4+ T cells were isolated. This entry belongs to a study of vaccination effects on CD4 cells after COVID-19. Study-level background: Some 2 million PBMC were placed in each well, which was supplemented with approximately 9.9 IU/ml IL-2 and around 9.5 ug/ml peptides.

Only in-frame clones appear in the TCRdb table, and some are missing; sequencing was by immunoSEQ multiplex PCR. The sample consists of roughly 60,000 clones, 70% to 85% of them appearing once. The sequences come from CD4+ T cells from PBMCs cultured without peptide, collected before COVID-19 vaccination. The clonotype was recovered from a human donor who had a prior SARS-CoV-2 infection.

DNA of the CDR3: TGTGCCAGCAGCTTAGTCAGTTCTGGGGCCAACGTCCTGACTTTC. This codes for CASSLVSSGANVLTF. This chain uses TRBV7-2 with TRBJ2-6; D is unclear. Germline V CDR1 and CDR2: SGHTA, FQGNSA. The germline V and J ends were trimmed by 1 base and 1 base, with 5 bases remaining between them. The CDR3 runs to 15 residues.